The 10 T cell receptor beta chains presented below share a single source sample, sequenced in a study of CD8 T cells in Susac syndrome. Random hexamers primed reverse transcription of about 0.5 to 1 ug RNA. TCRdb analysed the immunoSEQ multiplex PCR reads with MiXCR anew, one entry per CDR3 protein. The table lists under 200,000 distinct CDR3 sequences, 95% of them singletons. The sample taken for sequencing was CD4+ T cells from PBMCs. These receptors were taken from a human donor in good health.

The rearrangement uses TRBV3-1 and TRBJ2-7, with 9 positions matching TRBD2. CDR3 length: 14 residues. Per the germline V gene, CDR1 is LGHDT and CDR2 is YNNKEL (reference sequence). V shed 3 bases, J shed 5 bases, and the junction held 5 bases outside the gene matches. The DNA for the CDR3 is TGTGCCAGCAGCCATGCGGGAGGGCCCGACGAGCAGTACGTC. Protein product: CASSHAGGPDEQYV.

The genes are TRBV5-1 and TRBJ2-3; TRBD1 aligns across 8 bases. V lost 4 bases, J lost 2 bases, and 12 bases stayed unmatched. Germline-derived CDR1 and CDR2 are SGHRS and YFSETQ. The CDR3 is 17 residues long. The CDR3 region has the DNA TGCGCCAGCAGCACCGGACAGGGCCCAGGATTCACAGATACGCAGTATTTT. It is translated as CASSTGQGPGFTDTQYF. Together with reference TRBV5-1 and TRBJ2-3, the CDR3 gives the full variable domain: KAGVTQTPRYLIKTRGQQVTLSCSPISGHRSVSWYQQTPGQGLQFLFEYFSETQRNKGNFPGRFSGRQFSNSRSEMNVSTLELGDSALYLCASSTGQGPGFTDTQYFGPGTRLTVL.

This sequence joins TRBV5-1 and TRBJ2-2; D gene unclear. Germline V lookup: CDR1 SGHRS, CDR2 YFSETQ. V lost 0 bases to trimming and J lost 4 bases, with 10 bases between them. The CDR3 contains 15 residues. Written as DNA, the CDR3 is TGCGCCAGCAGCTTGGCCACCACAAGCACCGGGGAGCTGTTTTTT. Amino acid sequence: CASSLATTSTGELFF.

This rearrangement joins TRBV6-5 to TRBJ2-2; D possibly corresponds to TRBD1 (6 bases). The V and J ends lost 5 bases and 3 bases respectively, with 7 bases between them. Germline V gene data show CDR1 as MNHEY and CDR2 as SVGAGI. CDR3 length: 13 residues. This CDR3 is CASSRTDTGELFF. The CDR3, as DNA: TGTGCCAGCAGTCGGACAGACACCGGGGAGCTGTTTTTT.

The rearrangement links TRBV29-1 to TRBJ2-3, with TRBD1 matching over 8 bases. Germline values: CDR1 SQVTM, CDR2 ANQGSEA. The ends lost 4 bases at V and 11 bases at J; junction bases unmatched: 8. This CDR3 has 12 residues. For the CDR3, the DNA is TGCAGCGTTGGCCAACGGGACAGGCAGCAGTATTTT. Its translation: CSVGQRDRQQYF.

The chain couples TRBV18 to TRBJ2-1; 8 bases fit TRBD1. V shed 6 bases, J shed 1 base, and the junction held 5 bases outside the gene matches. The CDR3 sequence is 15 residues long. Germline V lookup: CDR1 KGHSH, CDR2 LQKENI. The DNA of the CDR3 is TGTGCCAGCTCCCCCGGACAGGGATCCTACAATGAGCAGTTCTTC. Translation gives CASSPGQGSYNEQFF. The whole variable domain, remainder taken from reference TRBV18 and TRBJ2-1, is NAGVMQNPRHLVRRRGQEARLRCSPMKGHSHVYWYRQLPEEGLKFMVYLQKENIIDESGMPKERFSAEFPKEGPSILRIQQVVRGDSAAYFCASSPGQGSYNEQFFGPGTRLTVL.

The V and J genes are TRBV29-1 and TRBJ2-5, with TRBD2 as a possible D gene (6 bases). The CDR3 totals 14 residues. Germline V gene data show CDR1 as SQVTM and CDR2 as ANQGSEA. Deletions cut 7 bases from V and 4 bases from J, with 19 bases between. Written as DNA, the CDR3 is TGCAGCGCCGTGCGGGGACCAGCGCCAGAGACCCAGTACTTC. Protein sequence: CSAVRGPAPETQYF.

V usage is TRBV12-3 or TRBV12-4 and J usage is TRBJ1-2, with TRBD1 as a possible D gene (5 bases). Trimming took off 3 bases at V and 7 bases at J, with 9 bases between the two ends. The CDR3 is 12 residues long. CDR3 bases: TGTGCCAGCAGTTTTGACAGAGTTGGCTACACCTTC. This sequence encodes CASSFDRVGYTF.

This chain connects TRBV9 to TRBJ2-5, with 11 nucleotides matching TRBD1. This CDR3 comprises 16 residues. Trimming at V came to 3 bases and at J to 5 bases, leaving 9 bases not matched to a gene. From germline, CDR1 is SGDLS and CDR2 YYNGEE. DNA for the CDR3: TGTGCCAGCAGCGCGGAGGACAGGGGGCTGTGGGAGACCCAGTACTTC. Its protein product is CASSAEDRGLWETQYF.

The chain links TRBV20-1 to TRBJ1-5; D not certain. Germline V lookup: CDR1 DFQATT, CDR2 SNEGSKA (reference sequence). The CDR3 consists of 11 residues. With 1 base removed from V and 13 bases from J, the gap between germline ends came to 11 bases. CDR3 bases: TGCAGTGCTAGAGTTAGGACGCAACAGCATTTT. Its protein is CSARVRTQQHF.